This entry lists 19 T cell receptor beta chains sequenced from one sample in a study of CD8 T cells in Susac syndrome. After extraction with the RNeasy kit, roughly 0.45 to 1 ug of the RNA was reverse transcribed using random hexamers. TCRdb independently ran MiXCR on the immunoSEQ multiplex PCR reads; one entry per CDR3 protein. The sample carries around 170,000 distinct CDR3 sequences, 95% recorded once. The sample comprised CD8+ T cells from PBMCs. These receptors were obtained from a human donor with Susac syndrome.

The chain joins TRBV7-9 to TRBJ2-1; TRBD2 agrees at 7 bases. The junction had 10 bases not matched to a gene; V was cut back by 8 bases and J by 0 bases. From germline, CDR1 is SEHNR and CDR2 FQNEAQ (reference sequence). The CDR3 totals 16 residues. The CDR3 spells CASRPGGGGSYNEQFF. The DNA of the CDR3 is TGTGCCAGCCGACCTGGGGGGGGAGGCTCCTACAATGAGCAGTTCTTC.

V and J are TRBV5-1 and TRBJ1-5, with D maybe TRBD1 (5 bases). The CDR3 has 15 residues. V lost 0 bases and J 7 bases, leaving 14 bases between the germline ends. Per the germline V gene, CDR1 is SGHRS and CDR2 is YFSETQ. CDR3 DNA sequence: TGCGCCAGCAGCTTGGAGGCGGGCCGGGGGCAGCCCCAGCATTTT. It is translated as CASSLEAGRGQPQHF.

V is TRBV27 and J is TRBJ1-2; TRBD1 matches at 9 bases. CDR1 is MNHEY and CDR2 is SMNVEV in the germline V gene (reference sequence). J was trimmed by 7 bases and V by 6 bases; bases with no gene match: 9. The CDR3 is made up of 14 amino acids. CDR3 DNA: TGTGCCAGCAGCCTACAGGGGGCGCCGTTTGGCTACACCTTC. The encoded protein is CASSLQGAPFGYTF.

The chain joins TRBV5-6 to TRBJ1-2, with D uncertain. Germline CDR1 is SGHDT and CDR2 is YYEEEE. Trimming took 2 bases from V and 3 from J, leaving 11 bases between them. This CDR3 contains 14 residues. The CDR3, as DNA: TGTGCCAGCAGCTTCCTGTCCAGCGACTATGGCTACACCTTC. Amino acids: CASSFLSSDYGYTF. Filled out from reference TRBV5-6 and TRBJ1-2, the complete variable domain reads DAGVTQSPTHLIKTRGQQVTLRCSPKSGHDTVSWYQQALGQGPQFIFQYYEEEERQRGNFPDRFSGHQFPNYSSELNVNALLLGDSALYLCASSFLSSDYGYTFGSGTRLTVV.

The V call is TRBV3-1, the J call TRBJ2-5; D might be TRBD1 (5 bases). V lost 1 base and J 4 bases, leaving 10 bases between the germline ends. CDR1 and CDR2 from the germline V gene are LGHDT and YNNKEL (reference sequence). This CDR3 contains 14 residues. The CDR3 protein is CASSQGKGLETQYF. The CDR3 DNA follows: TGTGCCAGCAGCCAAGGCAAGGGGTTAGAGACCCAGTACTTC.

There are a few counts of this clonotype. The chain joins TRBV7-9 to TRBJ2-2; no definite D call. Trimming removed 5 bases at V and 8 bases at J, with 9 bases between. This CDR3 is 12 amino acids long. In germline, CDR1 is SEHNR, CDR2 FQNEAQ (reference sequence). In DNA form, the CDR3 reads TGTGCCAGCAGCCTCCCCGGAGGGGAGCTGTTTTTT. Residues: CASSLPGGELFF.

The CDR3 region has the DNA TGTGCCAGCAGCGCAGACCAGGGTAGCGAAAAACTGTTTTTT. Residues: CASSADQGSEKLFF. This chain connects TRBV9 to TRBJ1-4; D possibly corresponds to TRBD1 (5 bases). Between the trimmed V and J ends, which lost 3 bases and 8 bases, there was a span of 14 bases. Germline-derived CDR1 and CDR2 are SGDLS and YYNGEE. CDR3 length: 14 amino acids.

The chain couples TRBV30 to TRBJ2-7; 8 bases line up with TRBD1. Germline V gene data show CDR1 as GTSNPN and CDR2 as SVGIG (reference sequence). CDR3 length: 14 residues. V trimming: 1 base; J trimming: 2 bases; junction bases outside the gene matches: 4. CDR3 loop: CAWSGDRQTYEQYF. CDR3 sequence (DNA): TGTGCCTGGAGTGGGGACAGGCAGACCTACGAGCAGTACTTC. The full variable domain, in which reference TRBV30 and TRBJ2-7 provide the parts outside the CDR3, is SQTIHQWPATLVQPVGSPLSLECTVEGTSNPNLYWYRQAAGRGLQLLFYSVGIGQISSEVPQNLSASRPQDRQFILSSKKLLLSDSGFYLCAWSGDRQTYEQYFGPGTRLTVT.

The rearrangement links TRBV27 to TRBJ2-1; weak D call: TRBD1 (6 bases). This CDR3 region has 14 residues. Per germline, CDR1 MNHEY and CDR2 SMNVEV (reference sequence). V gave up 3 bases and J gave up 4 bases, with 10 bases separating them. Written as DNA, the CDR3 is TGTGCCAGCAGTTTTCAAGGGGGATACAATGAGCAGTTCTTC. It yields the protein CASSFQGGYNEQFF.

V and J are TRBV28 and TRBJ2-1, with a weak D call TRBD2 (6 bases). Germline CDR1 MDHEN, CDR2 SYDVKM. The ends were cut back, 3 bases at V and 3 bases at J, with 12 bases in the middle. CDR3 size: 15 residues. This CDR3 is CASSFRRAVYNEQFF. CDR3 coding DNA: TGTGCCAGCAGTTTTAGGAGGGCTGTCTACAATGAGCAGTTCTTC.

The chain recombines TRBV15 with TRBJ2-5, with D tentatively TRBD1 or TRBD2 (5 bases each). CDR1 is LNHNV, CDR2 YYDKDF, per germline (reference sequence). CDR3 size: 13 residues. The V end was cut by 8 bases, the J end by 1 base, with 11 bases between. CDR3 DNA sequence: TGTGCCACCCAGACGGGACCCCAAGAGACCCAGTACTTC. Translated: CATQTGPQETQYF.

The chain recombines TRBV15 with TRBJ1-1, with D possibly matching TRBD1 (6 bases). Trimming removed 5 bases at V and 8 bases at J, with 18 bases between. The CDR3 runs to 14 residues. Per the germline V gene, CDR1 is LNHNV and CDR2 is YYDKDF (reference sequence). CDR3 residues: CATSPRETGWEAFF. Here the CDR3 DNA reads TGTGCCACCAGCCCCCGGGAAACAGGGTGGGAAGCTTTCTTT.

V usage is TRBV19 and J usage is TRBJ1-1; no clear D gene. The CDR3 is 12 amino acids. V dropped 7 bases and J dropped 0 bases, with 6 bases sitting between them. In germline, CDR1 is LNHDA, CDR2 SQIVND (reference sequence). CDR3 region: CASMRLNTEAFF. The CDR3, as DNA: TGTGCCAGTATGAGGTTGAACACTGAAGCTTTCTTT.

The chain is built from TRBV3-1 and TRBJ2-3; D possibly corresponds to TRBD2 (6 bases). CDR3 length: 16 residues. Germline V lookup: CDR1 LGHDT, CDR2 YNNKEL (reference sequence). Trimming removed 1 base at V and 2 bases at J, with 13 bases between. In DNA, the CDR3 is TGTGCCAGCAGCCAAGTTGGAGGGGCCCTCACAGATACGCAGTATTTT. Translated, it gives CASSQVGGALTDTQYF.

The chain links TRBV12-3 or TRBV12-4 to TRBJ2-7, with 8 positions matching TRBD1. The CDR3 loop spans 15 amino acids. V shed 5 bases and J 4 bases; nucleotides not matched to a gene: 10. The CDR3 region has the DNA TGTGCCAGCAGTCCCGGACAGGGAAGGGTGTACGAGCAGTACTTC. It encodes CASSPGQGRVYEQYF.

The chain couples TRBV29-1 to TRBJ2-3, with 7 nucleotides matching TRBD1. V trimming: 1 base; J trimming: 2 bases; junction bases outside the gene matches: 9. The CDR3 contains 16 residues. Germline V gives CDR1 SQVTM, CDR2 ANQGSEA. CDR3 sequence (DNA): TGCAGCGTTGAAGGAAAAGGGGGCCCCCACACAGATACGCAGTATTTT. Translated, it gives CSVEGKGGPHTDTQYF.

This clonotype showed up just once. This chain connects TRBV7-3 to TRBJ1-6; 9 nucleotides agree with TRBD1. The CDR3 covers 15 residues. V was pared by 5 bases and J by 7 bases, with 6 bases of the junction left unmatched. CDR1 and CDR2 from the germline V gene are SGHTA and FQGTGA. CDR3 residues: CASSATGTGNSPLHF. The CDR3 coding sequence is TGTGCCAGCAGCGCGACCGGGACAGGGAATTCACCCCTCCACTTT.

The gene calls are TRBV20-1 and TRBJ1-2; D gene unclear. The CDR3 is made up of 14 amino acids. V dropped 0 bases and J dropped 2 bases, with 10 bases sitting between them. Per the germline V gene, CDR1 is DFQATT and CDR2 is SNEGSKA (reference sequence). CDR3 bases: TGCAGTGCTAGAGATCCGTCAGTCAACTATGGCTACACCTTC. Residues: CSARDPSVNYGYTF.

CDR3 residues: CASSYAADTQYF. CDR3 bases: TGTGCCAGCAGTTACGCGGCAGATACGCAGTATTTT. The chain has TRBV6-2 or TRBV6-3 and TRBJ2-3; no definite D call. This CDR3 has 12 amino acids. Trimming left V 2 bases short and J 4 bases short, with 4 bases between. Germline CDR1 is MNHEY and CDR2 is SVGEGT.